This TCR beta chain was observed in a study of Ad26.COV2.S vaccination and SARS-CoV-2 variants (dated by TCRdb to about 2021). Regarding the complete study: Vaccine-arm donors were drawn from COV1001, a multicentre, randomized, double-blind, placebo-controlled phase I-IIa trial of Ad26.COV2.S in healthy adults. Ad26.COV2.S was administered intramuscularly at a dose of 5x10^10 or 1x10^11 viral particles, either as one shot or as two shots given 56 days apart. TCRbeta repertoire sequencing was used to assess the specificity and breadth of SARS-CoV-2-reactive T cell receptors after Ad26.COV2.S vaccination. The TCR-sequenced set comprised approximately 30 samples: around 20 Ad26.COV2.S vaccine recipients, 5 placebo recipients and 8 SARS-CoV-2 convalescent individuals. Participants in the trial were split at random into five groups of five each, receiving low-dose or high-dose Ad26.COV2.S once or twice, or else placebo on both occasions. Throughout the experiments and outcome assessment, investigators stayed blinded to trial group allocation.

Results and caveats for the whole study, not just this receptor: Compared with placebo recipients, Ad26.COV2.S recipients showed higher spike-specific TCR breadth (P = 0.0014). Comparing responses between vaccine doses or regimens was not something the study was powered to do. The authors noted that the TCR breadth and depth analyses may have underestimated total T cell responses. Substantial breadth of spike-specific CD8+ and CD4+ T cell responses was reported after vaccination. Vaccine and placebo recipients had comparable non-spike TCR breadth, which fits with the vaccine containing only spike.

What the treatment or condition label conveys for this sample: approximately 18 received Ad26.COV2.S at low or high dose, single or two shots; 5 received placebo; per-sample allocation not given. Repertoires of vaccine and placebo recipients were sequenced from samples taken on day 63 after the first injection. Cohort 1b enrolled 20 to 30 adults aged 18-55 years at a single site in Boston, USA, between 29 July and 7 August 2020. Ad26.COV2.S was a replication-incompetent adenovirus type 26 vector that expressed a prefusion-stabilized SARS-CoV-2 spike protein derived from the original Wuhan strain. Comment on this clone: Its antigen specificity is not known. Per-base quality was not reported, and no clone a single base away is much larger than it.

From the cysteine through the phenylalanine, the CDR3 covers 13 amino acids. The retained sequence is limited to the CDR3, 39 bases, with the frame set at the first base. V sheds 3 bases and J sheds 3 bases, leaving 9 bases between their ends. CDR1 and CDR2, looked up from the germline V gene, are SGHDT and YYEEEE. The immunoSEQ Assay was used to sequence TCRbeta CDR3 regions. After extraction, genomic DNA underwent amplification by bias-controlled multiplex PCR, followed by high-throughput sequencing. The source study handled its data this way. To quantify the absolute abundance of every unique TCRbeta CDR3 region, sequences were collapsed and filtered. T cell fraction was estimated by normalization of TCRbeta template counts to usable DNA, with usable DNA being measured through amplification of reference genes present in all nucleated cells. Repertoire TCRs were annotated as SARS-CoV-2-specific by exact matching of V gene, CDR3 amino acid sequence and J gene to a known reactive TCR set. MIRA supplied the reference SARS-CoV-2 TCR set, which was filtered for enrichment in COVID-19-positive ImmuneCODE repertoires so that public or cross-reactive TCRs were removed. Based on the MIRA antigens, annotated TCRs were further analysed at the level of specific ORF or position within ORF. Depth was the summed frequency of annotated unique rearrangements, while breadth was defined as annotated unique rearrangements over total unique productive rearrangements. TCR breadth was compared between groups using two-sided Wilcoxon rank-sum tests. TCRdb mirrors the immuneACCESS table, restricted to in-frame sequences. Some clones are absent from its copies; in checked studies, under half trace to an unresolved V gene, and the reason for the others is unknown. V and J calls and clone size follow that table, whereas D and trimming were derived from the DNA. The sample has around 320,000 clones on record, approximately 80% of them singletons. 2.1% of the sample is held by the ten biggest clonotypes.

The chain employs TRBV5-6 and TRBJ1-2; a tentative D call is TRBD1 (5 bases match). The origin of this receptor is a person aged 18 to 65 who received the Ad26.COV2.S COVID-19 vaccine or a placebo. The sequencing used peripheral blood, collected in a trial of Ad26.COV2.S vaccine versus placebo. This receptor has the CDR3 CASSSGTDYGYTF. The nucleotide sequence is given as TGTGCCAGCAGCTCCGGGACGGACTATGGCTACACCTTC.